Listed below are T cell receptor beta chains from one sample, sequenced in a study of PD-1 blockade in classical Hodgkin lymphoma. The data were produced by immunoSEQ multiplex PCR, yet TCRdb's version contains in-frame clones alone and is incomplete. The sample holds 35,000 to 55,000 clones, roughly 72% seen once. This specimen consisted of peripheral blood mononuclear cells (PBMCs), obtained before the second cycle of nivolumab. The receptor set was obtained from a human donor with classical Hodgkin lymphoma. The CDR3 runs from the conserved cysteine through the conserved F or W. The order of the fields is CDR3 protein, CDR3 DNA, clone size, J gene, D gene, V gene. D genes are given only for firm matches. Only some rows state a clone size, as once, few, many or a class for expanded clones.

CDR3: CASSPTSGDTDTQYF
DNA: TGTGCCAGCAGCCCCACTTCGGGGGACACAGATACGCAGTATTTT
size: few
J: TRBJ2-3
D: .
V: TRBV2

CDR3: CASSYRETYGYTF
DNA: TGTGCCAGCAGTTACCGGGAGACCTATGGCTACACCTTC
size: .
J: TRBJ1-2
D: .
V: TRBV6-5

CDR3: CASSLTAGRPNEQFF
DNA: TGTGCCAGCAGTTTAACGGCGGGACGGCCCAATGAGCAGTTCTTC
size: .
J: TRBJ2-1
D: .
V: TRBV27

CDR3: CASSSSILTYEQYF
DNA: TGTGCCAGCAGCTCCTCGATACTAACCTACGAGCAGTACTTC
size: .
J: TRBJ2-7
D: .
V: TRBV7-9

CDR3: CASLNRDGYEQYF
DNA: TGTGCCTCTCTAAACCGGGACGGATACGAGCAGTACTTC
size: few
J: TRBJ2-7
D: .
V: TRBV30

CDR3: CRARANTEAFF
DNA: TGCAGAGCGCGGGCGAACACTGAAGCTTTCTTT
size: .
J: TRBJ1-1
D: .
V: TRBV20-1

CDR3: CASNVMGLPQETQYF
DNA: TGTGCCAGCAACGTAATGGGACTACCACAAGAGACCCAGTACTTC
size: .
J: TRBJ2-5
D: TRBD2
V: TRBV2

CDR3: CASSPPGTDTQYF
DNA: TGTGCCAGTAGTCCCCCCGGCACAGATACGCAGTATTTT
size: .
J: TRBJ2-3
D: .
V: TRBV19

CDR3: CASSYQGRTDTQYF
DNA: TGTGCCAGCAGTTATCAGGGCCGCACAGATACGCAGTATTTT
size: once
J: TRBJ2-3
D: .
V: TRBV28

CDR3: CASRTGVNQPQHF
DNA: TGTGCCAGCAGGACGGGGGTCAATCAGCCCCAGCATTTT
size: few
J: TRBJ1-5
D: .
V: TRBV27

CDR3: CASSKVRGPSGDTEAFF
DNA: TGTGCCAGCAGCAAAGTGAGGGGGCCCTCCGGGGACACTGAAGCTTTCTTT
size: .
J: TRBJ1-1
D: .
V: TRBV21-1

CDR3: CATTVTGNTIYF
DNA: TGTGCCACCACCGTTACTGGAAACACCATATATTTT
size: .
J: TRBJ1-3
D: .
V: TRBV15

CDR3: CASGTKLDYGYTF
DNA: TGCGCCAGCGGGACAAAGTTGGACTATGGCTACACCTTC
size: .
J: TRBJ1-2
D: .
V: TRBV23-1

CDR3: CASSLSPTHNEQFF
DNA: TGTGCCAGCAGTTTATCGCCCACTCATAATGAGCAGTTCTTC
size: .
J: TRBJ2-1
D: .
V: TRBV27

CDR3: CASSAEHRTGLIFGYTF
DNA: TGTGCCAGCAGCGCCGAGCATAGGACAGGGTTAATTTTTGGCTACACCTTC
size: .
J: TRBJ1-2
D: TRBD1
V: TRBV9

CDR3: CASSLPGYEQYF
DNA: TGTGCCAGTAGCCTACCGGGCTACGAGCAGTACTTC
size: once
J: TRBJ2-7
D: .
V: TRBV19

CDR3: CASKQGSSYNSPLHF
DNA: TGTGCCAGCAAACAGGGAAGCTCCTATAATTCACCCCTCCACTTT
size: few
J: TRBJ1-6
D: .
V: TRBV2

CDR3: CASSVDLNSYNEQFF
DNA: TGTGCCAGCAGTGTGGACCTCAACTCCTACAATGAGCAGTTCTTC
size: .
J: TRBJ2-1
D: .
V: TRBV28

CDR3: CASSSYGATNEKLFF
DNA: TGCGCCAGCAGCTCCTACGGGGCAACTAATGAAAAACTGTTTTTT
size: .
J: TRBJ1-4
D: .
V: TRBV5-1

CDR3: CAARPRPNTEAFF
DNA: TGTGCCGCGCGCCCGCGGCCGAACACTGAAGCTTTCTTT
size: .
J: TRBJ1-1
D: .
V: TRBV5-4

CDR3: CASGGGTSGITDTQYF
DNA: TGTGCCAGCGGGGGCGGGACTAGCGGGATCACAGATACGCAGTATTTT
size: .
J: TRBJ2-3
D: TRBD2
V: TRBV25-1

CDR3: CASSLDSGAAPQHF
DNA: TGTGCCAGCAGCTTAGATTCAGGGGCTGCGCCCCAGCATTTT
size: .
J: TRBJ1-5
D: .
V: TRBV11-2

CDR3: CASSSGVPLYGYTF
DNA: TGTGCCAGCAGCTCAGGGGTTCCCCTATATGGCTACACCTTC
size: .
J: TRBJ1-2
D: .
V: TRBV7-9

CDR3: CAWSLTGYEQYF
DNA: TGTGCCTGGAGTTTGACAGGATACGAGCAGTACTTC
size: .
J: TRBJ2-7
D: .
V: TRBV30

CDR3: CSVVSPYSGNTIYF
DNA: TGCAGCGTTGTGTCTCCGTACTCTGGAAACACCATATATTTT
size: once
J: TRBJ1-3
D: .
V: TRBV29-1

CDR3: CASSFDSGTLELFF
DNA: TGTGCCAGCAGTTTTGACTCCGGGACCCTTGAGCTGTTTTTT
size: .
J: TRBJ2-2
D: .
V: TRBV28

CDR3: CASSSRPAGSAEAFF
DNA: TGTGCCAGCAGCTCGAGGCCCGCAGGGTCTGCTGAAGCTTTCTTT
size: .
J: TRBJ1-1
D: .
V: TRBV7-9

CDR3: CASSRRLAGAFANTGELFF
DNA: TGTGCCAGCAGCCGGAGACTAGCGGGGGCCTTCGCGAACACCGGGGAGCTGTTTTTT
size: once
J: TRBJ2-2
D: TRBD2
V: TRBV4-2

CDR3: CASSVDIAGGGANVLTF
DNA: TGTGCCAGCAGCGTAGATATAGCGGGAGGAGGGGCCAACGTCCTGACTTTC
size: .
J: TRBJ2-6
D: TRBD2
V: TRBV9

CDR3: CASSPSLGAFF
DNA: TGTGCCAGCAGCCCGTCTCTGGGGGCTTTCTTT
size: .
J: TRBJ1-1
D: .
V: TRBV9

CDR3: CAWTVSSTDTQYF
DNA: TGTGCCTGGACCGTCTCTAGCACAGATACGCAGTATTTT
size: .
J: TRBJ2-3
D: .
V: TRBV30

CDR3: CASSVSGTGVYEQYF
DNA: TGTGCCAGCAGCGTTTCCGGGACAGGGGTCTACGAGCAGTACTTC
size: .
J: TRBJ2-7
D: TRBD1
V: TRBV9

CDR3: CASSQESGSNQPQHF
DNA: TGCGCCAGCAGCCAAGAATCAGGGAGCAATCAGCCCCAGCATTTT
size: .
J: TRBJ1-5
D: .
V: TRBV4-3